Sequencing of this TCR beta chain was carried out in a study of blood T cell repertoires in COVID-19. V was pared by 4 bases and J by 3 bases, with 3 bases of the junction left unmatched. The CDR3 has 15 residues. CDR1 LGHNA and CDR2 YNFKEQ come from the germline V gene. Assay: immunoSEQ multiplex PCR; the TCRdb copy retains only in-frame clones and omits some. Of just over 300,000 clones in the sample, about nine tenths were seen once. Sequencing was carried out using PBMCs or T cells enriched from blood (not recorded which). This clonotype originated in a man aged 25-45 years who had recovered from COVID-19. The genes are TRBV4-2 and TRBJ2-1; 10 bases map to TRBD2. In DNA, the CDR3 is TGTGCCAGCAGCCGGAGCGGGGGGGACTACAATGAGCAGTTCTTC. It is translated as CASSRSGGDYNEQFF.